The 10 T cell receptor beta chains in this list originate from one sample, sequenced in a study of regulatory T cells in long-lasting Graves disease. CDR3-region Arm-PCR and iRepertoire HTBI primers produced the TCR beta libraries. TCRdb re-called the multiplex PCR reads with MiXCR, one entry per CDR3 protein. The table lists roughly 300,000 distinct CDR3 sequences, roughly a fifth of them singletons. As for time point: persistent/refractory GD, antithyroid drugs over 5 years with positive TRAb. Scientists built the TCR library using RNA that was extracted from PBMCs. The specimen comprised peripheral blood mononuclear cells (PBMCs), sampled when the disease was refractory, from a patient treated with antithyroid drugs. The source of these receptors is a female donor with Graves disease.

Many counts were recorded for this clonotype. The rearrangement uses TRBV2 and TRBJ2-5, with TRBD2 matching 13 bases. This CDR3 contains 15 residues. The germline V gene encodes CDR1 SNHLY and CDR2 FYNNEI. Losses at the gene ends were 6 bases for V and 1 base for J; bases not matched to a gene: 2. For the CDR3, the DNA is TGTGCCAGCAGGCGGACTAGCGGGGGCCAAGAGACCCAGTACTTC. Protein sequence: CASRRTSGGQETQYF.

The chain couples TRBV5-1 to TRBJ1-2; 8 bases fit TRBD1. CDR1 and CDR2 from the germline V gene are SGHRS and YFSETQ. The length of the CDR3 is 15 residues. Trimming removed 4 bases from V and 2 bases from J; junction bases left unmatched: 7. The CDR3 nucleotides are TGCGCCAGCAGCCCGGCGGACAGGGTGAACTATGGCTACACCTTC. Translation gives CASSPADRVNYGYTF.

This clonotype was seen many times. V and J are TRBV2 and TRBJ1-5; TRBD1 matches 9 bases. The CDR3 runs 16 residues. With 6 bases clipped from V and 5 bases from J, the junction kept 11 bases outside the gene matches. The germline CDR1 and CDR2 sequences are SNHLY and FYNNEI. The CDR3 spells CASRDRDREFDQPQHF. The CDR3, as DNA: TGTGCCAGCAGAGACCGGGACAGGGAGTTCGATCAGCCCCAGCATTTT.

Here the CDR3 DNA reads TGCAGCGTTGTTCTTAAATTGAACACTGAAGCTTTCTTT. Its translation: CSVVLKLNTEAFF. The J gene is TRBJ1-1, the V gene TRBV29-1, with D unclear. CDR1 is SQVTM and CDR2 is ANQGSEA in the germline V gene. V lost 4 bases and J 0 bases, leaving 9 bases between the germline ends. This CDR3 contains 13 residues.

This chain connects TRBV14 to TRBJ1-1, with D possibly matching TRBD1 (5 bases). Trimming shortened V by 3 bases and J by 2 bases, and 13 bases separated the two germline ends. CDR3 length equals 15 residues. Germline loops: CDR1 SGHDN, CDR2 FVKESK. CDR3 sequence: CASSQGLTANTEAFF. CDR3 sequence (DNA): TGTGCCAGCAGCCAGGGTCTGACAGCCAACACTGAAGCTTTCTTT. Variable domain in full (rest from reference TRBV14 and TRBJ1-1): EAGVTQFPSHSVIEKGQTVTLRCDPISGHDNLYWYRRVMGKEIKFLLHFVKESKQDESGMPNNRFLAERTGGTYSTLKVQPAELEDSGVYFCASSQGLTANTEAFFGQGTRLTVV.

This clonotype was seen a handful of times. The chain combines TRBV6-5 with TRBJ2-1, with 10 positions matching TRBD1. CDR3 size: 14 residues. J gave up 6 bases and V 4 bases, and 3 bases lay outside the gene matches. The germline CDR1 and CDR2 sequences are MNHEY and SVGAGI. CDR3 sequence: CASSFGTGVNEQFF. CDR3 DNA: TGTGCCAGCAGTTTTGGGACAGGGGTCAATGAGCAGTTCTTC.

This clonotype was observed at least ten times. The chain recombines TRBV27 with TRBJ1-2; D is unresolved. The ends were cut back, 4 bases at V and 8 bases at J, with 17 bases in the middle. The CDR3 has 14 amino acids. CDR1 is MNHEY and CDR2 is SMNVEV in the germline V gene (reference sequence). CDR3 coding DNA: TGTGCCAGCAGTTCGCTGGCCTCTTTACGGGGCTACACCTTC. Translating it yields CASSSLASLRGYTF.

At least ten counts were recorded for this clonotype. The chain combines TRBV27 with TRBJ2-2; D is ambiguous. The CDR3 extends over 12 amino acids. Deletions cut 3 bases from V and 4 bases from J, with 3 bases between. Germline V gene sequence: CDR1 MNHEY, CDR2 SMNVEV (reference sequence). DNA of the CDR3: TGTGCCAGCAGTTTTCTCACCGGGGAGCTGTTTTTT. Its translation: CASSFLTGELFF.

This clonotype was recorded once. A clone one base away is much larger, so this may be a read error. The genes are TRBV2 and TRBJ2-7; D remains unclear. V lost 6 bases to trimming and J lost 2 bases, with 14 bases between them. Germline CDR1 reads SNHLY; CDR2 reads FYNNEI. The CDR3 length is 14 residues. CDR3 residues: CASRIRARTYEQYF. CDR3 DNA: TGTGCCAGCAGAATCCGGGCGCGGACCTACGAGCAGTACTTC.

As DNA, the CDR3 is TGCGCCAGCACCCCCGGACAGGGGGCCGAGACCCAGTACTTC. As protein: CASTPGQGAETQYF. This chain connects TRBV5-1 to TRBJ2-5; 11 bases align to TRBD1. Trimming took 6 bases from V and 5 from J; bases not matched to a gene: 6. The CDR3 is 14 amino acids. The germline V gene has CDR1 SGHRS and CDR2 YFSETQ.